This T cell receptor (beta chain) stems from a study of blood T cell repertoires in COVID-19 (dated by TCRdb to the early 2020s). Looking at the study overall: Collaborator samples came from the United States, Italy and Spain and covered acute and convalescent phases of COVID-19. The material from the prospective study consisted of cDNA or gDNA derived from T cells, B-cell-depleted T cells, or PBMCs. Subjects who had been exposed to COVID-19, were actively infected with it, or had recovered from it provided the deeply sampled blood TCRbeta repertoires that made up the dataset. The repertoires were released in a freely available public database intended as a resource for research on the immune response to SARS-CoV-2. The samples were drawn from two sources: the first 160 participants of the ongoing ImmuneRACE study, and over 1,000 subjects contributed by 6 global collaborators. Sample metadata almost always included a de-identified subject ID, COVID-19 status, age in years and sex. Where available, HLA class I and class II types were obtained from metadata supplied by the sample provider rather than from assay-based typing. What the work shows at the level of the full study, not this receptor alone: The amount of clinical and demographic metadata varied by source and participant and was provided uncurated.

Based on the germline V gene, the CDR1 and CDR2 sequences are SGDLS and YYNGEE. Ends trimmed: V by 0 bases, J by 5 bases; bases unmatched to a gene: 4. Reading from cysteine to phenylalanine, the CDR3 counts 17 amino acids. CDR3 DNA is the only sequence kept; it has 51 bases, read in frame from the first base. TCRbeta CDR3 regions were amplified from genomic DNA using the immunoSEQ Assay, a bias-controlled multiplex PCR. From the authors' description of their analysis: Nucleated cell counts per sample were estimated from amplification of reference gene primers within the assay. To quantify the absolute abundance of each unique TCRbeta CDR3 rearrangement, sequence reads were collapsed and filtered. Productive Simpson clonality was computed per sample as the square root of Simpson's diversity index over productive rearrangements. The table comes from immuneACCESS by way of TCRdb, which keeps in-frame sequences with V and J called. Part of the clones is missing from these tables; in studies checked, under half for an unresolved V gene and the rest for unknown reasons. V, J and clone size were drawn from that table, and D and trimming were deduced from the DNA. The sample data list approximately 90,000 clones, and roughly 84% of these were observed just once. The top ten hold around 25% of the sample.

Collaborating institutions collected whole blood in K2EDTA tubes following their own protocols. For TCRbeta analysis, collaborators shipped samples as frozen whole blood, isolated PBMCs, or DNA extracted from either of those sample types. This clone occurred once. Its antigen is currently not known. The input lacks base qualities; no much larger clone sits a single base away. The rearranged segments are TRBV9 and TRBJ2-1; 14 bases in between match TRBD2. This sequence originates from a man aged 60 to 75 with acute or convalescent COVID-19. The sequencing input was peripheral blood. The CDR3 here reads CASSVAGLAGGDNEQFF. The DNA sequence reads TGTGCCAGCAGCGTAGCTGGACTAGCGGGAGGAGACAATGAGCAGTTCTTC.